This record covers a single T cell receptor beta chain. Cells designated naive CD8 were CD45RO-negative and were positively selected for CCR7, with terminally differentiated effector memory CD45RA+ cells excluded. Germline lookup yields CDR1 SEHNR and CDR2 FQNEAQ (reference sequence). Trimming cost V 3 bases and J 3 bases; bases outside gene matches: 7. The CDR3 has 16 residues. These data belong to a study of shared clonotypes between healthy human individuals. As originally analysed: For the immunoSEQ data, sequences were junction-only without quality scores, so filtering differed. Profiling relied on immunoSEQ multiplex PCR, and the TCRdb table lists in-frame clones only, not all of them. The DNA was the basis for D and trimming; V, J and clone size are from that table. The table lists some 630,000 clones, approximately 96% of them singletons.

Sequencing was performed on naive CD8+ T cells sorted from blood. This receptor was obtained from a woman aged 25 to 39 in good health. The chain links TRBV7-9 to TRBJ2-1, with TRBD1 matching over 8 bases. Here the CDR3 DNA reads TGTGCCAGCAGCTTGTCCGCAGGGGGCCTCTACAATGAGCAGTTCTTC. Amino acids: CASSLSAGGLYNEQFF.